These 29 T cell receptor beta chains were sequenced from one sample in a study of shared clonotypes between healthy human individuals. The repertoire was sequenced with immunoSEQ multiplex PCR; TCRdb's copy has only in-frame clones and lacks some. The data show 950,000 to 1,100,000 clones, about three quarters seen once. Sequencing was carried out using memory CD4+ T cells sorted from blood. Sample subset: CD45RA-negative fraction. These receptors all come from a young man in good health.

The chain links TRBV5-4 to TRBJ2-5, with 7 bases aligning to TRBD1. The CDR3 runs to 16 residues. The V and J ends lost 2 bases and 2 bases, in that order; junction bases with no gene match: 9. Germline CDR1 is SGHNT and CDR2 is YYREEE (reference sequence). This chain's CDR3 is CASSFGASRGQETQYF. CDR3 nucleotide sequence: TGTGCCAGCAGCTTTGGGGCATCCAGGGGGCAAGAGACCCAGTACTTC.

The V gene is TRBV2, the J gene TRBJ2-2; maybe TRBD2 (6 bases). The CDR3 loop spans 14 amino acids. V was cut by 6 bases and J by 0 bases, with 8 bases left in between. Germline CDR1 SNHLY, CDR2 FYNNEI. The DNA for the CDR3 is TGTGCCAGCAGCGGGGGATCGAACACCGGGGAGCTGTTTTTT. It codes for CASSGGSNTGELFF.

The rearrangement joins TRBV11-2 to TRBJ2-7, with D possibly called TRBD1 or TRBD2 (5 bases each). The CDR3 contains 15 residues. V was cut by 6 bases and J by 5 bases, with 20 bases left in between. CDR1 SGHAT and CDR2 FQNNGV come from the germline V gene. The CDR3 region is CASSSLRDRAHEQYF. The CDR3, as DNA: TGTGCCAGCAGTTCACTCCGGGACCGGGCCCACGAGCAGTACTTC.

With respect to this clone: The sample holds other DNA sequences that translate to the same CDR3. The chain has TRBV5-1 and TRBJ2-5; a possible D gene is TRBD2 (5 bases). CDR3 length: 14 residues. V dropped 2 bases and J dropped 5 bases, with 13 bases sitting between them. Germline CDR1 is SGHRS and CDR2 is YFSETQ. CDR3 DNA: TGCGCCAGCAGCTTTGGGCCCTCGGGGGAGACCCAGTACTTC. This codes for CASSFGPSGETQYF.

This chain links TRBV7-9 with TRBJ1-6; D not resolved. The CDR3 has 17 residues. Trimming stripped 4 bases from V and 0 bases from J, with 13 bases between. Germline V gives CDR1 SEHNR, CDR2 FQNEAQ (reference sequence). CDR3 in DNA: TGTGCCAGCAGCTCCCAAAGGTGGAGCTCCTATAATTCACCCCTCCACTTT. This encodes CASSSQRWSSYNSPLHF.

The chain uses TRBV7-9 and TRBJ2-1; D is perhaps TRBD1 or TRBD2 (6 bases each). CDR1 SEHNR and CDR2 FQNEAQ come from the germline V gene (reference sequence). CDR3 size: 16 residues. V shed 1 base and J shed 7 bases, with 17 bases lying between them. The CDR3 bases are TGTGCCAGCAGCTTAGATGGGGGCCACAGCGGGAATGAGCAGTTCTTC. Its translation: CASSLDGGHSGNEQFF.

This clone was picked up many times. This rearrangement joins TRBV7-9 to TRBJ2-5, with a tentative D call TRBD2 (5 bases). This CDR3 has 16 residues. Trimming left V 3 bases short and J 4 bases short, with 18 bases between. Germline CDR1 and CDR2: SEHNR and FQNEAQ (reference sequence). As DNA, the CDR3 is TGTGCCAGCAGCTTGCAAAAACTAGGGTTGGGAGAGACCCAGTACTTC. Residues: CASSLQKLGLGETQYF.

The gene calls are TRBV5-6 and TRBJ1-2; no reliable D call. Trimming removed 6 bases at V and 0 bases at J, with 6 bases between. This CDR3 has 12 amino acids. Germline CDR1 and CDR2: SGHDT and YYEEEE. CDR3 residues: CASTGTNYGYTF. The CDR3 DNA follows: TGTGCCAGCACGGGAACTAACTATGGCTACACCTTC.

The table lists this clone with a few counts. This sequence joins TRBV28 and TRBJ1-2, with D perhaps TRBD1 (6 bases). The V gene's germline CDR1 is MDHEN and CDR2 SYDVKM. This CDR3 is built from 13 residues. V lost 9 bases and J 3 bases, leaving 14 bases between the germline ends. CDR3 sequence reads: CASSEQGYYGYTF. DNA for the CDR3: TGTGCCAGTAGCGAACAGGGATACTATGGCTACACCTTC.

This clone was detected only a few times. The chain carries TRBV19 and TRBJ1-3, with a weak D call TRBD1 (6 bases). Trimming removed 3 bases at V and 0 bases at J, with 15 bases between. From germline, CDR1 is LNHDA and CDR2 SQIVND (reference sequence). This CDR3 region has 17 residues. CDR3 in amino acids: CASSISDRLLSGNTIYF. The CDR3 DNA sequence: TGTGCCAGTAGTATTTCCGACAGGCTGCTCTCTGGAAACACCATATATTTT.

The V and J genes are TRBV5-6 and TRBJ1-2; tentatively, D is TRBD1 (5 bases). The CDR3 length is 14 residues. V was pared by 0 bases and J by 4 bases, with 10 bases between. CDR1 and CDR2 (germline): SGHDT, YYEEEE. CDR3 sequence (DNA): TGTGCCAGCAGCTTGGTCCGGGGGAGCTATGGCTACACCTTC. Encoded protein: CASSLVRGSYGYTF.

This chain joins TRBV20-1 and TRBJ1-1, with D possibly being TRBD1 (6 bases). Germline V gene lookup returns CDR1 DFQATT and CDR2 SNEGSKA (reference sequence). The CDR3 loop spans 11 amino acids. CDR3 coding DNA: TGCGGATGTGGGGGCCTCACTGAAGCTTTCTTT. This sequence encodes CGCGGLTEAFF.

This clone appeared a few times. This chain uses TRBV30 with TRBJ1-6; D ambiguous. Trimming cost V 3 bases and J 1 base, with 4 bases left between them. This CDR3 contains 13 residues. The germline gives CDR1 GTSNPN, CDR2 SVGIG (reference sequence). The CDR3, as DNA: TGTGCCTGGAGGAGGTCCTATAATTCACCCCTCCACTTT. Amino acid sequence: CAWRRSYNSPLHF.

This rearrangement joins TRBV15 to TRBJ2-7; 10 nucleotides agree with TRBD2. The germline V gene has CDR1 LNHNV and CDR2 YYDKDF (reference sequence). This CDR3 is 14 amino acids long. Trimming cost V 4 bases and J 3 bases; bases outside gene matches: 3. Here the CDR3 reads CATSTSGRIYEQYF. The CDR3 coding sequence is TGTGCCACCAGCACTAGCGGGAGAATCTACGAGCAGTACTTC.

The rearrangement uses TRBV2 and TRBJ2-7; possible D gene TRBD1, 6 bases. With 0 bases removed from V and 0 bases from J, the gap between germline ends came to 15 bases. In germline, CDR1 is SNHLY, CDR2 FYNNEI. The CDR3 spans 17 residues. This CDR3 is CASSEALQGSSSYEQYF. The DNA of the CDR3 is TGTGCCAGCAGTGAAGCGCTTCAGGGGTCGAGCTCCTACGAGCAGTACTTC. The full variable domain, rest sourced from reference TRBV2 and TRBJ2-7, is EPEVTQTPSHQVTQMGQEVILRCVPISNHLYFYWYRQILGQKVEFLVSFYNNEISEKSEIFDDQFSVERPDGSNFTLKIRSTKLEDSAMYFCASSEALQGSSSYEQYFGPGTRLTVT.

For this clone: Other DNA sequences within the sample encode an identical CDR3. This chain connects TRBV5-4 to TRBJ2-5; D not certain. Germline CDR1 and CDR2: SGHNT and YYREEE (reference sequence). This CDR3 has 12 residues. V dropped 4 bases and J dropped 2 bases, with 6 bases sitting between them. In DNA, the CDR3 is TGTGCCAGCAGCAGGGCACAAGAGACCCAGTACTTC. Amino acids: CASSRAQETQYF.

The chain has TRBV4-3 and TRBJ2-4; 14 nucleotides match TRBD2. CDR1 is LGHNA and CDR2 is YSLEER in the germline V gene. The CDR3 is 19 residues long. Trimming cost V 4 bases and J 1 base; bases outside gene matches: 9. CDR3 residues: CASSPRLAGGQEAKNIQYF. The CDR3 coding sequence is TGCGCCAGCAGCCCCCGACTAGCGGGAGGGCAAGAGGCCAAAAACATTCAGTACTTC.

This clone was counted a few times. The gene calls are TRBV5-1 and TRBJ1-6; perhaps TRBD1 as D (6 bases). The CDR3 sequence is 15 residues long. Germline V gene lookup returns CDR1 SGHRS and CDR2 YFSETQ. V shed 0 bases and J shed 10 bases, with 14 bases lying between them. The CDR3 protein is CASSLAPGEGSPLHF. CDR3 sequence (DNA): TGCGCCAGCAGCTTGGCGCCAGGGGAAGGCTCACCCCTCCACTTT. Full variable domain (outside the CDR3, taken from reference TRBV5-1 and TRBJ1-6): KAGVTQTPRYLIKTRGQQVTLSCSPISGHRSVSWYQQTPGQGLQFLFEYFSETQRNKGNFPGRFSGRQFSNSRSEMNVSTLELGDSALYLCASSLAPGEGSPLHFGNGTRLTVT.

This rearrangement joins TRBV19 to TRBJ2-7; the D is unclear. This CDR3 contains 13 residues. Looked up from germline, CDR1 is LNHDA and CDR2 is SQIVND (reference sequence). V lost 3 bases and J 5 bases, leaving 11 bases between the germline ends. CDR3 in amino acids: CASSINRFNEQYF. For the CDR3, the DNA is TGTGCCAGTAGTATTAACAGATTCAACGAGCAGTACTTC.

The table lists this clone with a count of one. A far larger clone is a single base away, which makes a read error likely. The chain carries TRBV30 and TRBJ1-5, with 9 positions matching TRBD1. V lost 0 bases and J lost 3; bases outside the gene matches: 3. Per germline, CDR1 GTSNPN and CDR2 SVGIG (reference sequence). The CDR3 is made up of 15 amino acids. The CDR3 DNA follows: TGTGCCTGGAGTGTCACAGGGGGCAACAATCAGCCCCAGCATTTT. Protein product: CAWSVTGGNNQPQHF. The whole variable domain, remainder taken from reference TRBV30 and TRBJ1-5, is SQTIHQWPATLVQPVGSPLSLECTVEGTSNPNLYWYRQAAGRGLQLLFYSVGIGQISSEVPQNLSASRPQDRQFILSSKKLLLSDSGFYLCAWSVTGGNNQPQHFGDGTRLSIL.

V is TRBV5-1 and J is TRBJ2-3; TRBD2 agrees at 10 bases. The CDR3 has 17 residues. In germline, CDR1 is SGHRS, CDR2 YFSETQ. V gave up 5 bases and J gave up 1 base; unmatched junction bases: 10. CDR3 protein: CASSGSGGARGTDTQYF. The CDR3 bases are TGCGCCAGCAGTGGGAGCGGGGGGGCCCGTGGCACAGATACGCAGTATTTT.

V is TRBV30 and J is TRBJ2-5; D is perhaps TRBD1 or TRBD2 (6 bases each). V lost 5 bases and J lost 2, with 18 bases in between. The CDR3 is 15 residues long. Germline V gives CDR1 GTSNPN, CDR2 SVGIG (reference sequence). The CDR3: CAWARGVGLQETQYF. The CDR3 DNA sequence: TGTGCCTGGGCGAGGGGGGTTGGCCTTCAAGAGACCCAGTACTTC.

This clone appeared once. This chain joins TRBV19 and TRBJ2-5; tentative D call: TRBD2 (6 bases). The CDR3 is 14 residues long. Deletions cut 5 bases from V and 3 bases from J, with 13 bases between. Germline V gene sequence: CDR1 LNHDA, CDR2 SQIVND (reference sequence). This CDR3 reads CASSFSGSKETQYF. The CDR3, as DNA: TGTGCCAGTAGTTTTAGCGGTTCAAAAGAGACCCAGTACTTC.

The chain recombines TRBV5-6 with TRBJ2-5; possibly TRBD1 for D (6 bases). Germline V gene data show CDR1 as SGHDT and CDR2 as YYEEEE. The CDR3 loop spans 14 amino acids. Deletions cut 3 bases from V and 5 bases from J, with 14 bases between. Here the CDR3 DNA reads TGTGCCAGCAGCTCTGTACAGGGCGCGGAGACCCAGTACTTC. Its protein product is CASSSVQGAETQYF.

The rearrangement uses TRBV23-1 and TRBJ1-6, with 9 positions matching TRBD1. TRBV23-1 is labeled an ORF, and its function is uncertain. The V segment lost 1 base and the J segment 9 bases; nucleotides outside the gene matches: 7. The CDR3 is 16 residues long. The CDR3 reads CASSQWDNRGRSPLHF. For the CDR3, the DNA is TGCGCCAGCAGTCAATGGGATAACAGGGGGCGTTCACCCCTCCACTTT.

The rearrangement links TRBV10-3 to TRBJ2-2, with 8 bases aligning to TRBD1. CDR3 length: 13 residues. After removal of 11 bases from V and 4 bases from J, the junction contained 6 bases not matched to a gene. Germline CDR1 reads ENHRY; CDR2 reads SYGVKD. CDR3 in DNA: TGTGCCCTACAGACAGGGGCCACCGGGGAGCTGTTTTTT. Translated: CALQTGATGELFF.

The sample holds a few counts of this clone. Here the CDR3 DNA reads TGTGCCAGTAGTAGGGGTTGGGACACTGAAGCTTTCTTT. Translating gives CASSRGWDTEAFF. This chain joins TRBV19 and TRBJ1-1; D call uncertain. The CDR3 runs to 13 residues. Trimming stripped 4 bases from V and 3 bases from J, with 9 bases between. Per germline, CDR1 LNHDA and CDR2 SQIVND (reference sequence).

Only one count was recorded for this clone. The V gene is TRBV7-2, the J gene TRBJ2-2, with unresolved D. V was cut by 6 bases and J by 3 bases, with 11 bases left in between. Germline V gene lookup returns CDR1 SGHTA and CDR2 FQGNSA. This CDR3 is built from 14 residues. The DNA of the CDR3 is TGTGCCAGCAGTCCTACCCTAGACACCGGGGAGCTGTTTTTT. Translation gives CASSPTLDTGELFF.

The CDR3 loop is CASSLEQGATGELFF. The CDR3 DNA reads as TGTGCCAGCAGCCTTGAACAGGGGGCTACCGGGGAGCTGTTTTTT. The chain carries TRBV6-4 and TRBJ2-2, with TRBD1 matching 9 bases. V was pared by 6 bases and J by 5 bases, with 7 bases of the junction left unmatched. The CDR3 totals 15 residues. Germline values: CDR1 MRHNA, CDR2 SNTAGT.